This T cell receptor beta chain was sequenced in a study of vaccination effects on CD4 cells after COVID-19. Pools of viral peptides were used by the ViraFEST assay to expand antigen-specific CD4+ T cells ahead of sequencing. Between days 9 and 10 of culture, CD4+ T cells were separated out. Vaccine recipients lacked prior SARS-CoV-2 infection and had negative nucleocapsid antibodies. TCRdb keeps only in-frame clones here, not all; method: immunoSEQ multiplex PCR. The sample includes approximately 23,000 clones, about two thirds of them seen just once. General study results and limits: The study enrolled few convalescent patients and sampled no early post-infection timepoints.

The CDR3 runs 17 residues. Between the trimmed V and J ends, which lost 1 base and 7 bases, there was a span of 17 bases. CDR1 LGHDT and CDR2 YNNKEL come from the germline V gene (reference sequence). This clone was seen a few times. Its antigen is as yet unknown. Material: CD4+ T cells from PBMCs cultured with HCoV-NL63 spike peptides, obtained before COVID-19 vaccination. The receptor was isolated from a human donor who received a COVID-19 vaccine. This rearrangement joins TRBV3-1 (or the pseudogene TRBV3-2) to TRBJ1-6; maybe TRBD1 (5 bases). The CDR3 bases are TGTGCCAGCAGCCAAGGGGTCAGGGAACTTTGGAATTCACCCCTCCACTTT. Protein sequence: CASSQGVRELWNSPLHF.